The 5 T cell receptor beta chains below all came from one sample that was sequenced in a study of T cells in Graves' hyperthyroidism and ophthalmopathy. There were TCR beta CDR3 regions amplified from RNA transcripts. The HTBI primer set drove a first-round RT-PCR of the TCR CDR3. TCRdb re-called the multiplex PCR reads with MiXCR, one entry per CDR3 protein. The table includes about 580,000 distinct CDR3 sequences, 35% to 55% detected once. Sequencing was carried out using peripheral blood or thyroid tissue (not recorded which). These receptors came from a woman under 30 with Graves' hyperthyroidism.

A remark on this clonotype: The junction differs from germline at one of its ends, possibly a read error. In DNA, the CDR3 is TGTGCCGGCAGCTTAGTTAGTGGCTTCGATACGCAGTATTTT. This gives the protein CAGSLVSGFDTQYF. This sequence joins TRBV7-6 and TRBJ2-3; D is unclear. The germline V gene encodes CDR1 SGHVS and CDR2 FNYEAQ. The CDR3 sequence is 14 residues long.

The chain combines TRBV15 with TRBJ1-2; 7 bases align to TRBD1. Per germline, CDR1 LNHNV and CDR2 YYDKDF (reference sequence). The J segment lost 4 bases and the V segment lost 3 bases, leaving 8 bases of the junction unmatched. The CDR3 totals 15 residues. CDR3 in DNA: TGTGCCACCAGCAGTTACTCAGGGGGGAGCTATGGCTACACCTTC. The encoded protein is CATSSYSGGSYGYTF.

The chain employs TRBV20-1 and TRBJ2-7, with TRBD2 matching 8 bases. The J call is in doubt because the DNA end fits TRBJ2-1 better. Germline CDR1 is DFQATT and CDR2 is SNEGSKA (reference sequence). The CDR3 extends over 15 amino acids. The CDR3 loop reads CSARQRENPYNEQFF. CDR3 in DNA: TGCAGTGCTAGGCAGCGGGAGAACCCCTACAATGAGCAGTTCTTC.

In the case of this clonotype: Germline is not matched at one junction end, which may reflect a read error. This chain uses TRBV29-1 with TRBJ2-1; D perhaps matches TRBD2 (5 bases). The CDR3 totals 13 residues. CDR1 and CDR2 (germline): SQVTM, ANQGSEA. Here the CDR3 DNA reads TGCAGCGTTGCGACTTCCGGGATGAATGAGCAGTCCTTC. It is translated as CSVATSGMNEQSF.

The rearrangement links TRBV7-9 to TRBJ2-1; D gene uncertain. V gave up 5 bases and J gave up 0 bases, with 11 bases separating them. Germline CDR1 reads SEHNR; CDR2 reads FQNEAQ (reference sequence). The CDR3 totals 15 residues. The CDR3 region has the DNA TGTGCCAGCAGCCAAGACCCGAGCTCCTACAATGAGCAGTTCTTC. It codes for CASSQDPSSYNEQFF.